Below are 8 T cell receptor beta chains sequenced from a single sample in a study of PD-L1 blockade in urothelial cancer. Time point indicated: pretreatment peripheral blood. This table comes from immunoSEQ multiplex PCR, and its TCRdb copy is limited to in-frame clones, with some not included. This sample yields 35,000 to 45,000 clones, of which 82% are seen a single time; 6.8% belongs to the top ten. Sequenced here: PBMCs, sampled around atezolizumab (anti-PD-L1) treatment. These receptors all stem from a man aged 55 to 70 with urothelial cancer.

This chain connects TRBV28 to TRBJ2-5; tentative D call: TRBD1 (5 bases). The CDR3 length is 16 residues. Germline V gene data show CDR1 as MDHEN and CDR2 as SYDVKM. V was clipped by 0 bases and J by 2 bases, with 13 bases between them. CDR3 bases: TGTGCCAGCAGTTTATGGCCAAGGACAATTCAAGAGACCCAGTACTTC. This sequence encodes CASSLWPRTIQETQYF.

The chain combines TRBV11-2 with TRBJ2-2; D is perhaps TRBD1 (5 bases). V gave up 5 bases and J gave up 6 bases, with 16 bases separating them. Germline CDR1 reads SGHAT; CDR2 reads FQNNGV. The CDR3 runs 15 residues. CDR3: CASSPLLKGSGELFF. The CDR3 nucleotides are TGTGCCAGCAGCCCGTTGCTGAAGGGGTCCGGGGAGCTGTTTTTT. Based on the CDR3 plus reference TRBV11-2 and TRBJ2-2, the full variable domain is EAGVAQSPRYKIIEKRQSVAFWCNPISGHATLYWYQQILGQGPKLLIQFQNNGVVDDSQLPKDRFSAERLKGVDSTLKIQPAKLEDSAVYLCASSPLLKGSGELFFGEGSRLTVL.

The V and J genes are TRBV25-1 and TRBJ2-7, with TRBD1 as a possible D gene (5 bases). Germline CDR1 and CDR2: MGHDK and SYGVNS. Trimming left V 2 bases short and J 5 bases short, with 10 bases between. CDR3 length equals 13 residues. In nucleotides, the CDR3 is TGTGCCAGCAGTGAAATGGGGCTCGACGAGCAGTACTTC. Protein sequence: CASSEMGLDEQYF.

This CDR3 is CASSWGTEGGGIGYTF. For the CDR3, the DNA is TGCGCCAGCAGCTGGGGGACTGAGGGGGGAGGGATTGGCTACACCTTC. The chain carries TRBV5-1 and TRBJ1-2, with a weak D call TRBD1 (6 bases). The V end lost 3 bases, the J end lost 7 bases, and 22 bases lay between the germline ends. The CDR3 is 16 amino acids. Germline V gives CDR1 SGHRS, CDR2 YFSETQ. Full variable domain (rest looked up from reference TRBV5-1 and TRBJ1-2): KAGVTQTPRYLIKTRGQQVTLSCSPISGHRSVSWYQQTPGQGLQFLFEYFSETQRNKGNFPGRFSGRQFSNSRSEMNVSTLELGDSALYLCASSWGTEGGGIGYTFGSGTRLTVV.

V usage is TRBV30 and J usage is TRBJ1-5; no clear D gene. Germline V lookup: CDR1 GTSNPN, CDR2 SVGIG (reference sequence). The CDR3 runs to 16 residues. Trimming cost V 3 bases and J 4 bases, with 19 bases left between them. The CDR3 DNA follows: TGTGCCTGGAGAATGAAGGGAGTTAAGTTTAATCAGCCCCAGCATTTT. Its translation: CAWRMKGVKFNQPQHF. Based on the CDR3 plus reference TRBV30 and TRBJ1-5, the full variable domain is SQTIHQWPATLVQPVGSPLSLECTVEGTSNPNLYWYRQAAGRGLQLLFYSVGIGQISSEVPQNLSASRPQDRQFILSSKKLLLSDSGFYLCAWRMKGVKFNQPQHFGDGTRLSIL.

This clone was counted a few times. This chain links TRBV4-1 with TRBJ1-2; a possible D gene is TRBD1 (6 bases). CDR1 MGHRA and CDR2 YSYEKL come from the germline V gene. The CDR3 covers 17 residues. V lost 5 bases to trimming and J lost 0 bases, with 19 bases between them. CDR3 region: CASSWGPLRRTNYGYTF. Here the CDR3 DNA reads TGCGCCAGCAGCTGGGGGCCACTCAGGCGCACTAACTATGGCTACACCTTC.

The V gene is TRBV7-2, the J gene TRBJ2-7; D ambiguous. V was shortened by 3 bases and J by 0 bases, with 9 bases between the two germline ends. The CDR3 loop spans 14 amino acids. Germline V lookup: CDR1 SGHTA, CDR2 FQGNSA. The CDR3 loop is CASSFLESSYEQYF. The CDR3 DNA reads TGTGCCAGCAGCTTTTTGGAGAGCTCCTACGAGCAGTACTTC.

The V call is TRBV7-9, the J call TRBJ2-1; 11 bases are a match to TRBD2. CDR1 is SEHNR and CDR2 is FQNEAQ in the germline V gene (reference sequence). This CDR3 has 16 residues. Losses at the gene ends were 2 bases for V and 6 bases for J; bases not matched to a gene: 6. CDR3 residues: CASSLPLAGGANEQFF. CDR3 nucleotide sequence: TGTGCCAGCAGCTTACCCTTAGCGGGGGGGGCCAATGAGCAGTTCTTC.